The following is a TCR beta chain sequence with its context. Its specificity is unknown. This sample is drawn from a study of OX40 agonist ivuxolimab in advanced cancers. Background on the study: Among those treated, three patients had partial responses, one with hepatocellular carcinoma and two with cutaneous melanoma. Study-wide findings and caveats: Expanded peripheral T cells had an undetermined antigen specificity.

Here immunoSEQ multiplex PCR was the method, and the copy in TCRdb shows in-frame clones only, minus some. The table records 30,000 to 45,000 clones, roughly 91% of them present only once. The ends were cut back, 3 bases at V and 4 bases at J, with 19 bases in the middle. The CDR3 extends over 16 amino acids. Germline V gives CDR1 LNHDA, CDR2 SQIVND (reference sequence). The chain is built from TRBV19 and TRBJ2-7, with D tentatively TRBD2 (6 bases). The source of this sequence is an adult with an advanced solid tumor such as melanoma, head and neck, liver or kidney cancer. Sequencing was performed on CD4+ or CD8+ T cells sorted from blood, taken in a trial of the OX40 agonist ivuxolimab. CDR3 coding DNA: TGTGCCAGTAGTATCATCGGGCCTAGCGAGGTGTACGAGCAGTACTTC. It translates to CASSIIGPSEVYEQYF.